This is a list of T cell receptor beta chains from one sample in a study of blood T cell repertoires in COVID-19. Repertoires were generated with immunoSEQ multiplex PCR, while TCRdb's copy carries only in-frame clones and drops some. The data hold fewer than 95,000 clones, with about 80% observed a single time. The sample was peripheral blood. The receptors were sampled from a human donor in a cohort sampled during active COVID-19. CDR3s leave out the opening cysteine and the closing phenylalanine or tryptophan. Each record gives: J gene, V gene, CDR3 protein.

TRBJ2-7 TRBV7-9 ASSFTATYEQY
TRBJ1-1 TRBV2 ASSPQGFGEAF
TRBJ1-3 TRBV5-6 ASSLAGTGNTIY
TRBJ2-3 TRBV9 ASSVEDSGVPSTDTQY
TRBJ1-5 TRBV12-3/TRBV12-4 ASSLQGNQPQH
TRBJ2-1 TRBV3-1/TRBV3-2 ASSHRQGVSSYNEQF
TRBJ2-7 TRBV5-1 ASSFLAGSPYEQY
TRBJ2-7 TRBV5-1 ASGEPGGYEQY
TRBJ1-5 TRBV28 ASSLDGGGQPQH
TRBJ1-6 TRBV19 ASSILAGNSPLH
TRBJ1-2 TRBV25-1 ASSDPQGGLYGYT
TRBJ2-7 TRBV5-6 ASSGGGLAGTFSYEQY
TRBJ2-7 TRBV10-1 ASSAGGNYEQY
TRBJ1-1 TRBV15 ATSSQRQGTEAF
TRBJ1-4 TRBV11-2 ASSIDRQWGEKLF
TRBJ1-1 TRBV29-1 SVVYTEAF
TRBJ2-4 TRBV9 ASSGTGGSQNIQY
TRBJ1-1 TRBV3-1/TRBV3-2 ASSQLYGNTEAF
TRBJ2-1 TRBV5-1 ASKEGQGPYNEQF
TRBJ1-4 TRBV28 ASTPQGGVREKLF
TRBJ2-3 TRBV11-2 ASSPRTSLGTQY
TRBJ2-4 TRBV10-3 AISESGQGGNIQY
TRBJ1-2 TRBV19 ASSPLQVFEGYT
TRBJ2-2 TRBV11-3 ASSLGGAGTGELF
TRBJ1-1 TRBV7-9 ASSLRTGRRDRMNTEAF